This T cell receptor (beta chain) is from a study of blood T cell repertoires in COVID-19 (dated by TCRdb to the early 2020s). Turning to the overall study: Collaborator samples came from the United States, Italy and Spain and covered acute and convalescent phases of COVID-19. The material from the prospective study consisted of cDNA or gDNA derived from T cells, B-cell-depleted T cells, or PBMCs. Deeply sampled blood TCRbeta repertoires from subjects exposed to, actively infected with, or recovered from COVID-19 were included in the dataset. The repertoires were made available in a free public database intended to serve as a resource for research on the immune response to SARS-CoV-2. The samples were drawn from two sources: the first 160 participants of the ongoing ImmuneRACE study, and some 1,300 subjects contributed by 6 global collaborators. Sample metadata almost always included a de-identified subject ID, COVID-19 status, age in years and sex. Where available, HLA class I and class II types were obtained from metadata supplied by the sample provider rather than from assay-based typing.

Results and caveats for the whole study, not just this receptor: Clinical and demographic metadata were provided uncurated, with the amount varying by source and participant.

The immunoSEQ Assay, a bias-controlled multiplex PCR, was used to amplify TCRbeta CDR3 regions from genomic DNA. Turning to the authors' computational methods: Within the assay, amplification of reference gene primers was used to estimate how many nucleated cells each sample contained. Sequence reads were collapsed and filtered to measure the absolute abundance of every unique TCRbeta CDR3 rearrangement. Productive Simpson clonality was computed per sample as the square root of Simpson's diversity index over productive rearrangements. The clones in this table, taken by TCRdb from immuneACCESS, are in-frame only. Not every clone is retained; where verified, under half of the shortfall comes from an unresolved V gene, and the cause of the rest is unknown. For V, J and clone size, that table is used; D and trimming come from the DNA. Recorded for this sample are some 70,000 clones; 86% of them occurred a single time. The ten top clones hold approximately 7.2% of the sample.

The collaborating institutions used their own protocols to collect whole blood in K2EDTA tubes. For TCRbeta analysis, collaborator samples were shipped as frozen whole blood, as isolated PBMCs, or as DNA extracted from either sample type. In the case of this clone: The clone's antigen remains unknown. Base qualities are missing; no much larger clone stands one base away.

This TCR was sampled from a man aged 45-60 years with active COVID-19. Sequencing input: peripheral blood.

The DNA is TGTGCCAGCAGTTCCCGACTAGTTTCTGGGGCCAACGTCCTGACTTTC. Translated, this gives CASSSRLVSGANVLTF. Recombination joined TRBV6-5 with TRBJ2-6; a tentative D match to TRBD2 spans 6 bases. Reading from cysteine to phenylalanine, the CDR3 counts 16 amino acids. Of the read, only the CDR3 DNA is kept; its 48 bases are in frame from base 1. The germline V gene specifies MNHEY as CDR1 and SVGAGI as CDR2. V sheds 4 bases and J sheds 1 base, leaving 11 bases between their ends.